This paragraph reports one TCR beta chain. This entry belongs to a study of CD8 T cells in Susac syndrome. RNA was extracted with the RNeasy kit, and a quantity of about 0.5 to 1 ug was reverse transcribed using random hexamers. Via MiXCR, TCRdb re-called the immunoSEQ multiplex PCR reads, giving one row per CDR3 protein. Of under 80,000 distinct CDR3 sequences listed, roughly 91% are singletons. V lost 3 bases and J 2 bases, leaving 24 bases between the germline ends. Germline CDR1 is GTSNPN and CDR2 is SVGIG (reference sequence). CDR3 length: 18 residues. Sequenced material: CD4+ T cells from PBMCs. The clonotype comes from a human donor with Susac syndrome. The rearrangement joins TRBV30 to TRBJ2-3; either TRBD1 or TRBD2 may fit D (6 bases each). CDR3 DNA sequence: TGTGCCTGGAGAGGGGGGCGCCATCAGTTACTATACACAGATACGCAGTATTTT. Protein: CAWRGGRHQLLYTDTQYF.